These 22 T cell receptor beta chains share one sample of origin, sequenced in a study of shared clonotypes between healthy human individuals. Assay: immunoSEQ multiplex PCR; the TCRdb copy retains only in-frame clones and omits some. The data contain approximately 2.5 million clones, roughly 93% of them singletons. Sequenced sample: naive CD4+ T cells from PBMCs. Stated subset: CD45RA+ positively selected. The receptor set was obtained from a man between 18 and 35 years old in good health. Some clones in this sample may be carry-over from other donors' samples.

The chain recombines TRBV5-6 with TRBJ1-5, with TRBD1 matching 7 bases. CDR1 and CDR2 from the germline V gene are SGHDT and YYEEEE. There are 16 residues in the CDR3. The junction had 8 bases not matched to a gene; V was cut back by 0 bases and J by 5 bases. The DNA of the CDR3 is TGTGCCAGCAGCTTGGACAGGGGCGAAATTTATCAGCCCCAGCATTTT. As protein: CASSLDRGEIYQPQHF.

V is TRBV6-6 and J is TRBJ1-2; tentatively, D is TRBD1 (6 bases). This CDR3 spans 13 amino acids. Trimming took off 2 bases at V and 6 bases at J, with 10 bases between the two ends. Germline-derived CDR1 and CDR2 are MNHNY and SVGAGI (reference sequence). The CDR3 reads CASSYQGKNGYTF. DNA of the CDR3: TGTGCCAGCAGTTACCAGGGGAAGAATGGCTACACCTTC.

V gene TRBV7-2 combines with J gene TRBJ2-5; D is unresolved. CDR3 size: 13 residues. Trimming took 4 bases from V and 1 from J, leaving 7 bases between them. CDR1 SGHTA and CDR2 FQGNSA come from the germline V gene. In nucleotides, the CDR3 is TGTGCCAGCAGCTCCCTGGCCCAAGAGACCCAGTACTTC. Its protein product is CASSSLAQETQYF.

On this clone itself: Other DNA sequences in this sample translate to the same CDR3. This rearrangement joins TRBV5-4 to TRBJ2-5; possibly TRBD2 for D (6 bases). Between the trimmed V and J ends, which lost 0 bases and 2 bases, there was a span of 8 bases. The length of the CDR3 is 14 residues. Germline values: CDR1 SGHNT, CDR2 YYREEE (reference sequence). The CDR3 DNA reads as TGTGCCAGCAGCTTGGCCGGGAGACAAGAGACCCAGTACTTC. It is translated as CASSLAGRQETQYF.

This rearrangement joins TRBV2 to TRBJ1-5; D may be TRBD1 (5 bases). V lost 4 bases and J lost 2, with 12 bases in between. The germline V gene encodes CDR1 SNHLY and CDR2 FYNNEI. The CDR3 loop spans 15 amino acids. The CDR3 protein is CASSGRGVGNQPQHF. Written as DNA, the CDR3 is TGTGCCAGCAGTGGACGAGGGGTCGGCAATCAGCCCCAGCATTTT.

J is TRBJ2-7 and V is TRBV5-4; 14 bases fit TRBD2. CDR3 length: 14 residues. Germline assignment: CDR1 SGHNT and CDR2 YYREEE (reference sequence). The V segment lost 3 bases and the J segment 9 bases; nucleotides outside the gene matches: 5. CDR3 protein: CASSSGLAGAAQYF. The CDR3 bases are TGTGCCAGCAGCTCGGGACTAGCGGGAGCCGCGCAGTACTTC.

The count of this clone is one. Other DNA sequences from this sample encode an identical CDR3 as well. The gene calls are TRBV29-1 and TRBJ1-2; D unclear. The CDR3 is made up of 10 amino acids. The V gene's germline CDR1 is SQVTM and CDR2 ANQGSEA. The V end lost 3 bases, the J end lost 5 bases, and 4 bases lay between the germline ends. In DNA, the CDR3 is TGCAGCGTTGAGTCATATGGCTACACCTTC. Translated, it gives CSVESYGYTF.

This sequence joins TRBV4-1 and TRBJ1-2; the match to TRBD1 covers 8 bases. CDR3 length equals 17 residues. After removal of 2 bases from V and 4 bases from J, the junction contained 12 bases not matched to a gene. Germline V CDR1 and CDR2: MGHRA, YSYEKL. The CDR3 loop reads CASSQMTGDRPSYGYTF. The CDR3 DNA follows: TGCGCCAGCAGCCAAATGACAGGGGACAGACCTAGCTATGGCTACACCTTC.

This chain joins TRBV29-1 and TRBJ1-1; D uncertain. This CDR3 contains 13 residues. Looked up from germline, CDR1 is SQVTM and CDR2 is ANQGSEA. V lost 5 bases, J lost 6 bases, and 16 bases lay in between. CDR3 sequence (DNA): TGCAGCGTTAGTGGACTACGCGTCGCTGAAGCTTTCTTT. Protein sequence: CSVSGLRVAEAFF.

This clone was counted between two and nine times. The sample holds other DNA sequences that translate to the same CDR3. The V and J genes are TRBV18 and TRBJ1-1; no firm D call. V lost 6 bases, J lost 3 bases, and 5 bases lay in between. Germline lookup yields CDR1 KGHSH and CDR2 LQKENI. The CDR3 is 11 amino acids. The CDR3 nucleotides are TGTGCCAGCTCGCTGTACACTGAAGCTTTCTTT. Amino acids: CASSLYTEAFF.

V and J are TRBV11-3 and TRBJ2-1; 9 bases line up with TRBD2. Germline assignment: CDR1 SGHNT and CDR2 YENEEA. CDR3 length: 15 amino acids. V gave up 1 base and J gave up 6 bases; unmatched junction bases: 4. Written as DNA, the CDR3 is TGTGCCAGCAGCTTAGGGACTAGCGAGAGCAATGAGCAGTTCTTC. Translated: CASSLGTSESNEQFF.

This chain joins TRBV5-8 and TRBJ2-1, with TRBD2 matching 7 bases. This CDR3 has 15 residues. Germline V gives CDR1 SGHTS, CDR2 YDEGEE. The V and J ends lost 4 bases and 2 bases, in that order; junction bases with no gene match: 6. CDR3 residues: CASSKVGGPYNEQFF. DNA of the CDR3: TGTGCCAGCAGCAAGGTGGGAGGGCCCTACAATGAGCAGTTCTTC.

The CDR3 here is CAIRTSMAGRAYEQYF. The CDR3 DNA reads as TGTGCCATCAGGACCTCGATGGCCGGAAGAGCCTACGAGCAGTACTTC. This chain links TRBV10-3 with TRBJ2-7; D uncertain. This CDR3 is 16 amino acids long. With 6 bases removed from V and 2 bases from J, the gap between germline ends came to 20 bases. Germline-derived CDR1 and CDR2 are ENHRY and SYGVKD.

This rearrangement joins TRBV4-2 to TRBJ2-7; D call uncertain. The CDR3 runs 16 residues. With 4 bases removed from V and 7 bases from J, the gap between germline ends came to 23 bases. CDR1 is LGHNA and CDR2 is YNFKEQ in the germline V gene. CDR3 in amino acids: CASSPFQSATPREQYF. The CDR3 DNA is TGTGCCAGCAGCCCTTTTCAATCGGCGACCCCTCGAGAGCAGTACTTC.

The V call is TRBV9, the J call TRBJ2-1; 10 bases line up with TRBD2. Germline-derived CDR1 and CDR2 are SGDLS and YYNGEE. Losses at the gene ends were 0 bases for V and 0 bases for J; bases not matched to a gene: 3. CDR3 length: 17 residues. The CDR3 region has the DNA TGTGCCAGCAGCGTAGGCCCTAGCGGGGGCTCCTACAATGAGCAGTTCTTC. Translated, it gives CASSVGPSGGSYNEQFF.

This rearrangement joins TRBV5-4 to TRBJ1-1; D is unclear. CDR3 length: 13 amino acids. Trimming left V 6 bases short and J 3 bases short, with 12 bases between. The germline V gene has CDR1 SGHNT and CDR2 YYREEE (reference sequence). As DNA, the CDR3 is TGTGCCAGCACCCGGATACCGTACACTGAAGCTTTCTTT. As protein: CASTRIPYTEAFF.

The genes are TRBV6-5 and TRBJ2-1; TRBD1 agrees at 12 bases. V lost 7 bases, J lost 7 bases, and 8 bases stayed unmatched. Looked up from germline, CDR1 is MNHEY and CDR2 is SVGAGI. The length of the CDR3 is 15 residues. CDR3 residues: CASKPGTGGWNEQFF. In DNA form, the CDR3 reads TGTGCCAGCAAACCCGGGACAGGGGGCTGGAATGAGCAGTTCTTC.

CDR3 in amino acids: CASNSARGGNEQFF. CDR3 bases: TGTGCCAGCAACTCCGCCCGAGGGGGCAATGAGCAGTTCTTC. The genes are TRBV5-4 and TRBJ2-1; possibly TRBD1 for D (6 bases). Germline CDR1 SGHNT, CDR2 YYREEE (reference sequence). The V end lost 6 bases, the J end lost 6 bases, and 16 bases lay between the germline ends. The CDR3 has 14 amino acids.

As for this clone: Other DNA sequences in this sample translate to the same CDR3. The chain carries TRBV27 and TRBJ2-7, with D uncertain. Germline V gives CDR1 MNHEY, CDR2 SMNVEV (reference sequence). V dropped 6 bases and J dropped 4 bases, with 7 bases sitting between them. This CDR3 has 11 amino acids. The CDR3 region is CASSLEYEQYF. The CDR3 DNA is TGTGCCAGCAGCTTAGAGTACGAGCAGTACTTC.

The chain joins TRBV9 to TRBJ1-5, with D hard to call. Trimming took 1 base from V and 4 from J, leaving 12 bases between them. CDR3 length: 15 amino acids. The V gene's germline CDR1 is SGDLS and CDR2 YYNGEE. The CDR3 sequence: CASSVLGSANQPQHF. The CDR3, as DNA: TGTGCCAGCAGCGTATTGGGCAGCGCAAATCAGCCCCAGCATTTT. Based on the CDR3 plus reference TRBV9 and TRBJ1-5, the full variable domain is DSGVTQTPKHLITATGQRVTLRCSPRSGDLSVYWYQQSLDQGLQFLIQYYNGEERAKGNILERFSAQQFPDLHSELNLSSLELGDSALYFCASSVLGSANQPQHFGDGTRLSIL.

This chain uses TRBV6-1 with TRBJ2-7; D is ambiguous. The V end was cut by 7 bases, the J end by 3 bases, with 19 bases between. Germline lookup yields CDR1 MNHNS and CDR2 SASEGT. The CDR3 spans 15 residues. The CDR3 region is CASTPDVGQLYEQYF. The CDR3 bases are TGTGCCAGCACTCCCGACGTCGGGCAGCTCTACGAGCAGTACTTC.

This chain joins TRBV7-3 and TRBJ2-2; D is unclear. Per the germline V gene, CDR1 is SGHTA and CDR2 is FQGTGA. Trimming removed 0 bases from V and 0 bases from J, with 8 bases in between. This CDR3 comprises 16 residues. In DNA form, the CDR3 reads TGTGCCAGCAGCTTAACTCCCACCGCGAACACCGGGGAGCTGTTTTTT. Translating gives CASSLTPTANTGELFF.